The 23 T cell receptor beta chains below all came from one sample that was sequenced in a study of PD-1 blockade in classical Hodgkin lymphoma. Time point reported: cycle 4 day 1 (C4D1), after 5 to 7 weeks of nivolumab. Brentuximab vedotin exposure varied among the patients, all of whom had relapsed after autologous stem cell transplantation. The data were produced by immunoSEQ multiplex PCR, yet TCRdb's version contains in-frame clones alone and is incomplete. Among 100,000 or so clones listed, just over 90% were seen once. The sample in question was peripheral blood mononuclear cells (PBMCs), obtained before the fourth cycle of nivolumab. Receptors originate from a human donor with classical Hodgkin lymphoma.

This chain joins TRBV28 and TRBJ1-1; no clear D. The CDR3 contains 13 residues. CDR1 and CDR2 (germline): MDHEN, SYDVKM. Trimming pared 8 bases from V and 1 base from J, leaving 11 bases between. CDR3 region: CASATPGNTEAFF. The CDR3 nucleotides are TGTGCCAGCGCTACGCCGGGGAACACTGAAGCTTTCTTT.

V and J are TRBV6-1 and TRBJ2-7; TRBD2 is a possible D gene (5 bases). Trimming removed 8 bases from V and 5 bases from J, with 13 bases in between. The germline V gene has CDR1 MNHNS and CDR2 SASEGT. This CDR3 has 12 amino acids. The chain's CDR3 is CASGETAHEQYF. The CDR3 DNA reads as TGTGCCAGCGGGGAGACGGCGCACGAGCAGTACTTC.

The chain joins TRBV5-7 to TRBJ2-6; the D is unclear. TRBV5-7 is treated as an ORF (open reading frame) with a function not yet certain. This CDR3 region has 17 residues. V lost 6 bases and J lost 5, with 21 bases in between. The CDR3 loop reads CASTYLLVQSRANVLTF. For the CDR3, the DNA is TGTGCCAGCACATATCTTCTTGTACAAAGTCGGGCCAACGTCCTGACTTTC.

The chain is built from TRBV4-1 and TRBJ2-3; TRBD2 aligns across 11 bases. The V gene's germline CDR1 is MGHRA and CDR2 YSYEKL. The CDR3 spans 19 residues. Trimming at V came to 4 bases and at J to 5 bases, leaving 17 bases not matched to a gene. CDR3 DNA: TGCGCCAGCAGCCCCTCCCATGAAGTAGGACTAGCGGGTAGAGATACGCAGTATTTT. This translates into CASSPSHEVGLAGRDTQYF.

This clone has just one count. One end of the junction does not line up with germline, which may come from a read error. The V call is TRBV7-7, the J call TRBJ2-7; D unresolved. CDR1 SSHAT and CDR2 FNYEAQ come from the germline V gene (reference sequence). The CDR3 is 13 residues long. Written as DNA, the CDR3 is TGTGCTAGCAGCGTTGAGGTTTATCGGGAGCAGTACTTC. This encodes CASSVEVYREQYF.

The chain recombines TRBV6-1 with TRBJ2-3, with 8 bases fitting TRBD2. Trimming took 7 bases from V and 1 from J; bases not matched to a gene: 7. The length of the CDR3 is 15 residues. The V gene's germline CDR1 is MNHNS and CDR2 SASEGT. The DNA for the CDR3 is TGTGCCAGCACCGTCCGGGAGGGTCGCACAGATACGCAGTATTTT. Protein product: CASTVREGRTDTQYF.

The genes are TRBV28 and TRBJ2-7; 11 bases are shared with TRBD2. This CDR3 has 13 residues. Germline CDR1 reads MDHEN; CDR2 reads SYDVKM. Trimming removed 9 bases from V and 4 bases from J; junction bases left unmatched: 5. CDR3 region: CASGLAGGYEQYF. For the CDR3, the DNA is TGTGCCAGTGGACTAGCGGGCGGGTACGAGCAGTACTTC.

This CDR3 reads CSSLLTGNTEAFF. The CDR3 bases are TGCAGCTCACTACTTACGGGGAACACTGAAGCTTTCTTT. The J gene is TRBJ1-1, the V gene TRBV29-1; no reliable D call. Germline CDR1 is SQVTM and CDR2 is ANQGSEA. The length of the CDR3 is 13 residues. Trimming pared 8 bases from V and 1 base from J, leaving 14 bases between.

The rearrangement links TRBV4-1 to TRBJ2-7, with a possible D match to TRBD2 (5 bases). Looked up from germline, CDR1 is MGHRA and CDR2 is YSYEKL. The CDR3 has 11 amino acids. The ends were cut back, 6 bases at V and 6 bases at J, with 9 bases in the middle. CDR3 in DNA: TGCGCCAGCAGGGAGGTGGGCGAGCAGTACTTC. Its translation: CASREVGEQYF.

The rearrangement links TRBV28 to TRBJ1-5; D uncertain. Germline-derived CDR1 and CDR2 are MDHEN and SYDVKM. V was pared by 2 bases and J by 7 bases, with 9 bases between. The CDR3 totals 13 residues. This CDR3 reads CASSLEGRQPQHF. The CDR3 DNA sequence: TGTGCCAGCAGTTTAGAGGGTAGGCAGCCCCAGCATTTT.

The chain joins TRBV28 to TRBJ1-5, with TRBD1 matching 7 bases. CDR1 and CDR2 (germline): MDHEN, SYDVKM. The V segment lost 5 bases and the J segment 5 bases; nucleotides outside the gene matches: 9. This CDR3 comprises 15 residues. The CDR3 DNA sequence: TGTGCCAGCAGTCCACAGGGAGGGGGCCATCAGCCCCAGCATTTT. Amino acid sequence: CASSPQGGGHQPQHF.

This chain connects TRBV9 to TRBJ2-1; 10 bases align to TRBD1. Germline V gives CDR1 SGDLS, CDR2 YYNGEE. V dropped 3 bases and J dropped 5; count of bases not matched to a gene: 8. This CDR3 is 16 amino acids long. CDR3 amino acids: CASSASGTGVNNEQFF. CDR3 DNA: TGTGCCAGCAGCGCCTCTGGGACAGGGGTGAACAATGAGCAGTTCTTC. The complete variable domain, with remaining parts taken from reference TRBV9 and TRBJ2-1, reads DSGVTQTPKHLITATGQRVTLRCSPRSGDLSVYWYQQSLDQGLQFLIQYYNGEERAKGNILERFSAQQFPDLHSELNLSSLELGDSALYFCASSASGTGVNNEQFFGPGTRLTVL.

The CDR3 loop reads CASSQVGGYTDTQYF. The DNA of the CDR3 is TGTGCCAGCAGCCAAGTTGGGGGGTACACAGATACGCAGTATTTT. V usage is TRBV4-2 and J usage is TRBJ2-3, with D perhaps TRBD2 (6 bases). This CDR3 region has 15 residues. Germline lookup yields CDR1 LGHNA and CDR2 YNFKEQ. V lost 1 base and J lost 2, with 10 bases in between.

J is TRBJ1-3 and V is TRBV29-1; possibly TRBD1 for D (5 bases). Trimming took off 0 bases at V and 0 bases at J, with 12 bases between the two ends. From germline, CDR1 is SQVTM and CDR2 ANQGSEA. The CDR3 is 16 amino acids. In DNA, the CDR3 is TGCAGCGTTGAAGATTATCGACAGCACTCTGGAAACACCATATATTTT. This encodes CSVEDYRQHSGNTIYF.

The rearrangement uses TRBV2 and TRBJ1-3; no clear D gene. The V end was cut by 3 bases, the J end by 5 bases, with 5 bases between. Germline-derived CDR1 and CDR2 are SNHLY and FYNNEI. The CDR3 totals 12 residues. The chain's CDR3 is CASSEERNTIYF. In DNA form, the CDR3 reads TGTGCCAGCAGTGAGGAGAGAAACACCATATATTTT.

The chain links TRBV5-8 to TRBJ1-2; TRBD1 is a possible D gene (6 bases). The CDR3 extends over 14 amino acids. Trimming removed 4 bases at V and 2 bases at J, with 12 bases between. The germline gives CDR1 SGHTS, CDR2 YDEGEE. The DNA of the CDR3 is TGTGCCAGCAGCCCATTTCAGGGGAACTATGGCTACACCTTC. Its protein is CASSPFQGNYGYTF.

V gene TRBV5-8 combines with J gene TRBJ2-2; the match to TRBD2 covers 9 bases. The CDR3 is made up of 16 amino acids. With 0 bases clipped from V and 2 bases from J, the junction kept 2 bases outside the gene matches. The germline gives CDR1 SGHTS, CDR2 YDEGEE. CDR3 sequence reads: CASSLGLAVNTGELFF. DNA of the CDR3: TGTGCCAGCAGCTTGGGACTAGCGGTTAACACCGGGGAGCTGTTTTTT.

The CDR3 loop is CASSSYSRGREEKLFF. The CDR3 DNA follows: TGTGCCAGCAGTTCCTACAGCAGGGGGCGCGAGGAAAAACTGTTTTTT. The chain joins TRBV28 to TRBJ1-4; TRBD1 aligns across 8 bases. The CDR3 loop spans 16 amino acids. Germline V gives CDR1 MDHEN, CDR2 SYDVKM. Trimming at V came to 4 bases and at J to 8 bases, leaving 12 bases not matched to a gene. Using reference TRBV28 and TRBJ1-4 for the parts outside the CDR3, the full variable domain is DVKVTQSSRYLVKRTGEKVFLECVQDMDHENMFWYRQDPGLGLRLIYFSYDVKMKEKGDIPEGYSVSREKKERFSLILESASTNQTSMYLCASSSYSRGREEKLFFGSGTQLSVL.

This clone has only one observation. The rearrangement joins TRBV5-1 to TRBJ2-1; D perhaps matches TRBD2 (6 bases). CDR3 size: 17 residues. Between the trimmed V and J ends, which lost 3 bases and 6 bases, there was a span of 22 bases. Germline V gene lookup returns CDR1 SGHRS and CDR2 YFSETQ. CDR3 bases: TGCGCCAGCAGCTCAGGATCTAGCGCAGCTTTCGCCAATGAGCAGTTCTTC. Encoded protein: CASSSGSSAAFANEQFF.

The chain recombines TRBV6-1 with TRBJ2-7; TRBD2 might be the D (6 bases). This CDR3 is 15 amino acids long. The V gene lost 6 bases and the J gene lost 6 bases, with 21 bases spanning the gap. The germline V gene encodes CDR1 MNHNS and CDR2 SASEGT. CDR3 coding DNA: TGTGCCAGCAGGTTAGCGGCGCCTAGACTCGGCGAGCAGTACTTC. Translated: CASRLAAPRLGEQYF.

This clone occurred once. The chain has TRBV11-1 and TRBJ2-7; TRBD1 might be the D (6 bases). V lost 1 base to trimming and J lost 5 bases, with 9 bases between them. CDR3 length equals 13 residues. The germline V gene has CDR1 SGHAT and CDR2 FQDESV (reference sequence). The CDR3 DNA reads as TGTGCCAGCAGCTTAGTATGGGGGCACGAGCAGTACTTC. Translation gives CASSLVWGHEQYF.

The CDR3 sequence is CASSTKPGTWQFF. The CDR3 coding sequence is TGTGCCAGCAGCACTAAGCCGGGGACTTGGCAGTTCTTC. V gene TRBV27 combines with J gene TRBJ2-1, with D maybe TRBD2 (6 bases). Germline values: CDR1 MNHEY, CDR2 SMNVEV (reference sequence). The CDR3 covers 13 residues. The V and J ends lost 6 bases and 12 bases respectively, with 18 bases between them.

J is TRBJ2-2 and V is TRBV27; 7 nucleotides match TRBD2. V shed 2 bases, J shed 1 base, and the junction held 1 base outside the gene matches. Per the germline V gene, CDR1 is MNHEY and CDR2 is SMNVEV (reference sequence). This CDR3 has 15 amino acids. CDR3 loop: CASSLQRENTGELFF. The CDR3 region has the DNA TGTGCCAGCAGTTTACAGCGGGAGAACACCGGGGAGCTGTTTTTT.